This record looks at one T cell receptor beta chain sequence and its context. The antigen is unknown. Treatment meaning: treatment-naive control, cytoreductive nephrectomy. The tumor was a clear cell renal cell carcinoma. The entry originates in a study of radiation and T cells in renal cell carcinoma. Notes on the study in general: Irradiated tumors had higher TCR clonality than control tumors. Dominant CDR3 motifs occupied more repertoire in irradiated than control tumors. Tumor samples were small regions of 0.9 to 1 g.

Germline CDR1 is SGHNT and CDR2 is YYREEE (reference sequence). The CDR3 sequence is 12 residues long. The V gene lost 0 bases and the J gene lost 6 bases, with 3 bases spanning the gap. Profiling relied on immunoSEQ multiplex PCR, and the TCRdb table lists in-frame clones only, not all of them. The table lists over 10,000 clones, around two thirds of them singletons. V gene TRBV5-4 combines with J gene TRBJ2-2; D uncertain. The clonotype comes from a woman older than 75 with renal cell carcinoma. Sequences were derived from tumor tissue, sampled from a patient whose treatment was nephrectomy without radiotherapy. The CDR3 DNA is TGTGCCAGCAGCTTGGAGTCCGGGGAGCTGTTTTTT. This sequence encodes CASSLESGELFF.